This is a list of T cell receptor beta chains from one sample in a study of blood T cell repertoires in COVID-19. Sequencing was performed with immunoSEQ multiplex PCR; in TCRdb, only in-frame clones are kept and a portion is missing. Among 200,000 to 300,000 clones listed, approximately 80% were seen once. Specimen: peripheral blood. The receptor set was obtained from a man in his fifties or sixties with acute or convalescent COVID-19. Each CDR3 is given with its conserved first and last residue. D genes are given only for firm matches. For some rows the clone size is stated as once, few or many, or as a class when expanded; others skip it.

d_gene	v_gene	abundance	j_gene	CDR3nt	CDR3aa
NA	TRBV28	once	TRBJ2-3	TGTGCCAGTTCGGGACAACCCACAGATACGCAGTATTTT	CASSGQPTDTQYF
TRBD2	TRBV18	NA	TRBJ2-1	TGTGCCAGCTCACCCCCGGGACTAGCGGGGGTTGGAGATGAGCAGTTCTTC	CASSPPGLAGVGDEQFF
TRBD1	TRBV7-2	NA	TRBJ2-5	TGTGCCAGCAGCTTAGCCAGGGGGGAGACCCAGTACTTC	CASSLARGETQYF
NA	TRBV5-1	NA	TRBJ1-1	TGCGCCAGCAGCTTGGGCCCGGGTAACACTGAAGCTTTCTTT	CASSLGPGNTEAFF
TRBD1	TRBV19	few	TRBJ1-5	TGTGCCAGTAGGCGGGACAGGGTGAATCAGCCCCAGCATTTT	CASRRDRVNQPQHF
TRBD2	TRBV5-1	few	TRBJ2-1	TGCGCCAGCAGGGTAGCGGGGGGGCCGGACAATGAGCAGTTCTTC	CASRVAGGPDNEQFF
NA	TRBV7-5	NA	TRBJ1-2	TGTGCCAGAAGCGGGCCTCACGGCGGCTACACCTTC	CARSGPHGGYTF
NA	TRBV25-1	NA	TRBJ2-3	TGTGCCAGCAGTGAATCGAGCCCAGATACGCAGTATTTT	CASSESSPDTQYF
NA	TRBV15	NA	TRBJ2-7	TGTGCCACCAGCAGAGATGGGCGCGTGGACTTC	CATSRDGRVDF
TRBD1	TRBV15	NA	TRBJ2-7	TGTGCCACCAGCGCCGACAGGGGGCTCCTCGAGCAGTACTTC	CATSADRGLLEQYF
TRBD1	TRBV5-1	few	TRBJ1-1	TGCGCCAGCAGCCTGCCACGACAGGGGTATAATGAAGCTTTCTTT	CASSLPRQGYNEAFF
NA	TRBV7-6	NA	TRBJ2-7	TGTGCCAGCAGGTCGGGGGTGGGCTTCCTCTACGAGCAGTACTTC	CASRSGVGFLYEQYF
NA	TRBV27	NA	TRBJ2-1	TGTGCCAGCAAAATAGATGAGCAGTTCTTC	CASKIDEQFF
TRBD1	TRBV5-1	NA	TRBJ1-6	TGCGCCAGCAGCATCATGGACAGGGGGCTGAATTCACCCCTCCACTTT	CASSIMDRGLNSPLHF
NA	TRBV7-3	once	TRBJ1-1	TGTGCCAGCAGCTTATACGCGGGGAGAGGGACTGAAGCTTTCTTT	CASSLYAGRGTEAFF
TRBD2	TRBV13	NA	TRBJ2-7	TGTGCCAGCACGGGGGGAGCCTACGAGCAGTACTTC	CASTGGAYEQYF
NA	TRBV10-1	NA	TRBJ1-2	TGCGCCAGCAGTGAGGGCGGGGGCACCTGTTACACCTTC	CASSEGGGTCYTF
TRBD2	TRBV12-5	NA	TRBJ2-1	TGTGCTAGTGGTTCGGGACTAGCGGGAGGGTTTGAGCAGTTCTTC	CASGSGLAGGFEQFF